This T cell receptor beta chain was captured in a study of CD8+CD57+ T cells in acquired aplastic anemia. The wider study: Sorted cells (CD4+ and CD8+) yielded DNA amounts that averaged roughly 3 ug. For CD4+ cells, healthy donors had an average of about 10 million reads.

The template for TCR beta VDJ and CDR3 sequence profiling was genomic DNA. TCRdb redid the calling of the reads with MiXCR, one entry per CDR3 protein. The data show hundreds of thousands of distinct CDR3 sequences, with just under 70% seen just once and 4% held by the top ten. As for this clonotype: An end of the junction does not agree with germline; a read error may underlie this.

Input material: sorted CD4+, CD8+, or CD8+CD57+ T cells (not recorded which) from PBMCs. This TCR was recovered from a human donor in good health, serving as a control.

The CDR3, as DNA: TGTGCCACTACCAGGAGGGGCGGCAATTCCCCCCTCACCTTT. This translates into CATTRRGGNSPLTF. This chain joins TRBV24-1 and TRBJ1-6, with D perhaps TRBD1 (5 bases). Germline V lookup: CDR1 KGHDR, CDR2 SFDVKD. CDR3 size: 14 residues.